The 14 T cell receptor beta chains listed next were all sequenced from one sample in a study of T cell changes during pregnancy in multiple sclerosis. Assay: immunoSEQ multiplex PCR; the TCRdb copy retains only in-frame clones and omits some. The sample holds around 48,000 clones, about nine tenths seen once. The sequences come from CD8+ T cells from peripheral blood mononuclear cells, collected before pregnancy. The receptors originated from a female donor with multiple sclerosis, enrolled in a pregnancy study.

This clone was observed once. In DNA form, the CDR3 reads TGTGCCAGCAGCTTAAGGCTAGCGGGGGCGTTAGATACGCAGTATTTT. Amino acid sequence: CASSLRLAGALDTQYF. V usage is TRBV5-5 and J usage is TRBJ2-3; TRBD2 matches at 10 bases. Looked up from germline, CDR1 is SGHKS and CDR2 is YYEKEE (reference sequence). CDR3 length: 16 amino acids. V dropped 2 bases and J dropped 5; count of bases not matched to a gene: 8.

This clone was observed once. V usage is TRBV5-1 and J usage is TRBJ2-5; TRBD1 aligns across 10 bases. Germline loops: CDR1 SGHRS, CDR2 YFSETQ. Unmatched junction bases numbered 13, after V lost 3 bases and J lost 5 bases. This CDR3 is 17 amino acids long. In DNA, the CDR3 is TGCGCCAGCAGCTCCCCGGACAGGGGGACGTCTCGGGAGACCCAGTACTTC. Encoded protein: CASSSPDRGTSRETQYF.

This chain uses TRBV2 with TRBJ2-5; D gene uncertain. Germline CDR1 reads SNHLY; CDR2 reads FYNNEI. This CDR3 has 15 amino acids. The V end was cut by 10 bases, the J end by 1 base, with 19 bases between. The CDR3 protein is CATLLSTRSQETQYF. CDR3 bases: TGTGCCACCCTTCTCTCAACCCGGTCCCAAGAGACCCAGTACTTC.

This chain connects TRBV10-2 to TRBJ2-3; TRBD1 matches at 7 bases. The CDR3 extends over 15 amino acids. Germline V CDR1 and CDR2: WSHSY, SAAADI. V shed 5 bases, J shed 3 bases, and the junction held 8 bases outside the gene matches. The CDR3 region has the DNA TGCGCCAGCAGTTTTGGGTCAGGGGGTACAGATACGCAGTATTTT. Protein sequence: CASSFGSGGTDTQYF.

The J gene is TRBJ1-3, the V gene TRBV11-3; no clear D gene. Germline CDR1 is SGHNT and CDR2 is YENEEA. Between the trimmed V and J ends, which lost 1 base and 2 bases, there was a span of 12 bases. There are 16 residues in the CDR3. The CDR3 is CASSLARRSAGNTIYF. Here the CDR3 DNA reads TGTGCCAGCAGCTTAGCCAGACGGAGCGCTGGAAACACCATATATTTT.

V and J are TRBV4-2 and TRBJ2-7, with a tentative D call TRBD2 (7 bases). Trimming stripped 4 bases from V and 0 bases from J, with 16 bases between. CDR1 LGHNA and CDR2 YNFKEQ come from the germline V gene. CDR3 length: 16 residues. The CDR3 coding sequence is TGTGCCAGCAGCCCCCGGGCGGGGGCCAGCTCCTACGAGCAGTACTTC. Amino acids: CASSPRAGASSYEQYF.

The chain recombines TRBV6-5 with TRBJ1-2; D is uncertain. The germline V gene encodes CDR1 MNHEY and CDR2 SVGAGI. Trimming took off 5 bases at V and 1 base at J, with 11 bases between the two ends. The CDR3 sequence is 14 residues long. CDR3 region: CASSHRMFNYGYTF. The CDR3 DNA sequence: TGTGCCAGCAGTCACAGAATGTTTAACTATGGCTACACCTTC.

The V and J genes are TRBV7-9 and TRBJ1-2; D is perhaps TRBD1 (5 bases). V was shortened by 1 base and J by 4 bases, with 7 bases between the two germline ends. Germline V lookup: CDR1 SEHNR, CDR2 FQNEAQ (reference sequence). The CDR3 is 13 amino acids. In DNA, the CDR3 is TGTGCCAGCAGCTTAGGGCAGGGCTATGGCTACACCTTC. This translates into CASSLGQGYGYTF.

V gene TRBV19 combines with J gene TRBJ1-4; D may be TRBD1 (5 bases). CDR3 length equals 16 residues. In germline, CDR1 is LNHDA, CDR2 SQIVND (reference sequence). The V and J ends lost 6 bases and 0 bases respectively, with 14 bases between them. CDR3 sequence reads: CASSPNPTATNEKLFF. Written as DNA, the CDR3 is TGTGCCAGTAGCCCGAACCCGACAGCAACTAATGAAAAACTGTTTTTT.

V is TRBV6-4 and J is TRBJ2-7; the match to TRBD1 covers 12 bases. Germline trimming cut 5 bases from V and 4 bases from J; bases unmatched to any gene: 6. Germline-derived CDR1 and CDR2 are MRHNA and SNTAGT. This CDR3 is 15 amino acids long. The CDR3 here is CASSLSGQGAYEQYF. CDR3 coding DNA: TGTGCCAGCAGTTTATCGGGACAGGGGGCTTACGAGCAGTACTTC.

This chain links TRBV5-5 with TRBJ2-1; D remains ambiguous. V lost 1 base and J 8 bases, leaving 10 bases between the germline ends. The CDR3 is 13 amino acids. Germline CDR1 reads SGHKS; CDR2 reads YYEKEE (reference sequence). In DNA, the CDR3 is TGTGCCAGCAGCTTGAACTTGGGCCATGAGCAGTTCTTC. Translating gives CASSLNLGHEQFF.

The chain employs TRBV19 and TRBJ1-1; a weak D match, TRBD1 (5 bases). Trimming removed 6 bases at V and 7 bases at J, with 12 bases between. This CDR3 contains 12 residues. CDR1 and CDR2 (germline): LNHDA, SQIVND (reference sequence). The CDR3 here is CASRDGDYEAFF. The CDR3 DNA sequence: TGTGCCAGTAGGGACGGGGACTATGAAGCTTTCTTT.

This clone came up a few times. This chain connects TRBV7-2 to TRBJ2-1; weak D call: TRBD2 (5 bases). This CDR3 region has 12 residues. Germline V gives CDR1 SGHTA, CDR2 FQGNSA. V lost 5 bases to trimming and J lost 12 bases, with 14 bases between them. CDR3 nucleotides: TGTGCCAGCAGCGCGCCGGGATTCGGGCAGTTCTTC. It codes for CASSAPGFGQFF.

The chain has TRBV7-6 and TRBJ2-1; 10 nucleotides agree with TRBD2. CDR1 is SGHVS, CDR2 FNYEAQ, per germline. The CDR3 sequence is 15 residues long. J was trimmed by 7 bases and V by 5 bases; bases with no gene match: 8. The CDR3 protein is CASSPLAGESNEQFF. In nucleotides, the CDR3 is TGTGCCAGCAGCCCCCTAGCGGGGGAGAGTAATGAGCAGTTCTTC.